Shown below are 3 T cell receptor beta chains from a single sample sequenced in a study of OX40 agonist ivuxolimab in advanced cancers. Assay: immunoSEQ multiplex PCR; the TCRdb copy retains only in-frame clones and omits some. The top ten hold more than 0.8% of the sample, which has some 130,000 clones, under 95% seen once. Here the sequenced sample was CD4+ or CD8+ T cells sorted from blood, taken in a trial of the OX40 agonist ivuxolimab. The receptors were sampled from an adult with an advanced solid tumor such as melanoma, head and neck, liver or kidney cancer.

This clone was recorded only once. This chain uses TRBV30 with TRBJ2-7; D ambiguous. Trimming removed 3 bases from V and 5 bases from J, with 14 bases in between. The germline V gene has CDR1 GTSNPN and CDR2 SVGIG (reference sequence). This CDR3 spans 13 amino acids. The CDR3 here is CAWSQVTPHEQYF. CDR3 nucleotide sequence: TGTGCCTGGAGCCAGGTAACCCCCCACGAGCAGTACTTC.

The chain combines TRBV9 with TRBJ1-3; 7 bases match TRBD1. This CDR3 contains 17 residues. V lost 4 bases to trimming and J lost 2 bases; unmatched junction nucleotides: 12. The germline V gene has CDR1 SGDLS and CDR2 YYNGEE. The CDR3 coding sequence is TGTGCCAGCAGCCCCAGGACCCTAGGGGGCCCTGGAAACACCATATATTTT. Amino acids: CASSPRTLGGPGNTIYF.

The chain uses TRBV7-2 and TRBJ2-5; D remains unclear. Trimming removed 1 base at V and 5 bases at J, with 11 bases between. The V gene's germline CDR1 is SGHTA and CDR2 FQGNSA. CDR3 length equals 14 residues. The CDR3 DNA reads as TGTGCCAGCAGCTTAGGCCTCCTTGGGGAGACCCAGTACTTC. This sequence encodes CASSLGLLGETQYF.